Given below is one T cell receptor beta chain in context. Its cognate antigen is unknown. Sequencing was performed with immunoSEQ multiplex PCR; in TCRdb, only in-frame clones are kept and a portion is missing. The data show about 22,000 clones, approximately 98% seen once. This entry belongs to a study of T cells after posttransplantation cyclophosphamide. Notes on the study in general: Donor-recipient repertoire similarity was low at 1-2 months, rising over year one. Tissue-infiltrating T cells from skin or gut overlapped little with blood T cells.

V was cut by 2 bases and J by 7 bases, with 21 bases left in between. The CDR3 is 16 amino acids. From germline, CDR1 is SGHRS and CDR2 YFSETQ. The naive gate required viable CD3+CD4+ or CD3+CD8+ cells with CCR7+CD45RA+CD45RO-CD95-CD27+CD28+ phenotype. The sequence was collected from a man in his fifties or sixties in good health, CMV-negative, and a related stem cell transplant donor. The V and J genes are TRBV5-1 and TRBJ1-1; D perhaps matches TRBD1 (6 bases). The sequenced material came from naive CD4+ T cells sorted from PBMCs. The CDR3 coding sequence is TGCGCCAGCAGCTTACAAGTTTTGGGCGGGGGCGGTGAAGCTTTCTTT. Translation gives CASSLQVLGGGGEAFF.